A selection of T cell receptor beta chains follows, all from one sample in a study of blood T cell repertoires in COVID-19. Sequenced by immunoSEQ multiplex PCR; TCRdb stores in-frame clones only, minus some. In the table there are about 69,000 clones, less than 95% of which are singletons. Sequencing input: peripheral blood. These receptor sequences come from a woman under 30 with acute or convalescent COVID-19. Each CDR3 is given with its conserved first and last residue. A D gene is named only where the DNA matches it firmly. The size field is filled for only some rows; it gives once, few, many or a size class.

clone size: -; V gene: TRBV7-2; J gene: TRBJ1-5; D gene: -; CDR3 DNA: TGTGCCAGCAGCTTAGCCGGGGGGCCCCAGCATTTT; CDR3 protein: CASSLAGGPQHF
clone size: many; V gene: TRBV7-9; J gene: TRBJ1-6; D gene: -; CDR3 DNA: TGTGCCACGGCGGGGGGACCGAATTCACCCCTCCACTTT; CDR3 protein: CATAGGPNSPLHF
clone size: -; V gene: TRBV7-9; J gene: TRBJ2-3; D gene: TRBD1; CDR3 DNA: TGTGCCAGCAGCCTAAGGCGGCAGGGGGCGGTTACAGATACGCAGTATTTT; CDR3 protein: CASSLRRQGAVTDTQYF
clone size: -; V gene: TRBV4-3; J gene: TRBJ2-1; D gene: TRBD2; CDR3 DNA: TGCGCCAGCAGCCGGGGGACTAGCGGGATCTATTCCAATGAGCAGTTCTTC; CDR3 protein: CASSRGTSGIYSNEQFF
clone size: -; V gene: TRBV2; J gene: TRBJ1-5; D gene: -; CDR3 DNA: TGTGCCAGCAGCATCGAGCGGGGCAATCAGCCCCAGCATTTT; CDR3 protein: CASSIERGNQPQHF
clone size: -; V gene: TRBV6-6; J gene: TRBJ1-1; D gene: -; CDR3 DNA: TGTGCCAGCAGCAGGGGATCTGAAGCTTTCTTT; CDR3 protein: CASSRGSEAFF
clone size: -; V gene: TRBV3-1/TRBV3-2; J gene: TRBJ2-2; D gene: TRBD1; CDR3 DNA: TGTGCCAGCAGCCAATACCGGGACAGGGGGCGGACCGGGGAGCTGTTTTTT; CDR3 protein: CASSQYRDRGRTGELFF
clone size: -; V gene: TRBV11-2; J gene: TRBJ1-6; D gene: TRBD1; CDR3 DNA: TGTGCCAGCAGCCCATGGGACAGCTTAGGCCCAAGTTCACCCCTCCACTTT; CDR3 protein: CASSPWDSLGPSSPLHF
clone size: -; V gene: TRBV7-2; J gene: TRBJ2-3; D gene: -; CDR3 DNA: TGTGCCAGCACCCCCTGGCGCACAGATACGCAGTATTTT; CDR3 protein: CASTPWRTDTQYF
clone size: many; V gene: TRBV28; J gene: TRBJ1-1; D gene: TRBD1; CDR3 DNA: TGTGCCAGCAGCCGAGACAGGGTTACTGAAGCTTTCTTT; CDR3 protein: CASSRDRVTEAFF